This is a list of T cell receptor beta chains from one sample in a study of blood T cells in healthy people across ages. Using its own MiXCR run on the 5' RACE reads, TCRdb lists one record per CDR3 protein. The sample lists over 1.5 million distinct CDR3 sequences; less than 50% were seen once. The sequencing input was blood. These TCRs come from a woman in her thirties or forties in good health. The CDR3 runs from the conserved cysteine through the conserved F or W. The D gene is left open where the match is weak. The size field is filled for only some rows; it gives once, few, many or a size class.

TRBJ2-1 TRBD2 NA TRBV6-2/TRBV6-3 TGTGCTAGCAGTGGATCCCCCATTATAGCGGGAGGGCGGAATGAGCAGTTCTTC CASSGSPIIAGGRNEQFF
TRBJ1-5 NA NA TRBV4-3 TGTGCCAGCAGTCAGTTAGGGGGTAATCAGCCCCAGCATTTT CASSQLGGNQPQHF
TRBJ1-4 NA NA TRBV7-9 TGTGCCAGCAGCTTATACGGTGAAAAACTGTTTTTT CASSLYGEKLFF
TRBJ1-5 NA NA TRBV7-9 TGTGCCAGCAGCTTAGTAGACGGGGCTTTCAATCAGCCCCAGCATTTT CASSLVDGAFNQPQHF
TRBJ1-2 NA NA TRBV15 TGTGCCACCAGCAGAGGCGGGAACTATGGCTACACCTTC CATSRGGNYGYTF
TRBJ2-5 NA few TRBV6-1 TGTGCCAGCAGTGTTTGGGGGGCCCAAGAGACCCAGTACTTC CASSVWGAQETQYF
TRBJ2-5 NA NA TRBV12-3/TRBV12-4 TGTGCCAGCAGTCCAAACCGACCGCGCTGGGGGGAGACCCAGTACTTC CASSPNRPRWGETQYF
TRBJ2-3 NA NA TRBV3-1 TGTGCCAGCAGCCCATCACGCCACGGAACAGATACGCAGTATTTT CASSPSRHGTDTQYF
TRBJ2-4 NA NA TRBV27 TGTGCCAGCACTCCACAGGGCGGAGCCAAAAACATTCAGTACTTC CASTPQGGAKNIQYF
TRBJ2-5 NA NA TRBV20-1 TGCAGTGCCGCTGTTAGCATCCAAGAGACCCAGTACTTC CSAAVSIQETQYF